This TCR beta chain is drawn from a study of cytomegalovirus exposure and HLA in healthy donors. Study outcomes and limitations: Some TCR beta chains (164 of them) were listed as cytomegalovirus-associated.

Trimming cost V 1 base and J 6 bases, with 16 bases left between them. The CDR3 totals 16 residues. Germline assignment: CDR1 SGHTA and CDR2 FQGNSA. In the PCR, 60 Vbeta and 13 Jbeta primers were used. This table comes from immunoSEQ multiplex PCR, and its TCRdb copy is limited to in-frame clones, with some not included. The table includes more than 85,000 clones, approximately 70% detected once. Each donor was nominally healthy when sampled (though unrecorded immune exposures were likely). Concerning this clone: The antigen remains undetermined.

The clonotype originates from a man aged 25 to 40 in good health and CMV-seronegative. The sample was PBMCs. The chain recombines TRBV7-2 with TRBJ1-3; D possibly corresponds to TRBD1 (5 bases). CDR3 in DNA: TGTGCCAGCAGCTTAGGACAGCCAACCCTCGAAAACACCATATATTTT. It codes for CASSLGQPTLENTIYF.